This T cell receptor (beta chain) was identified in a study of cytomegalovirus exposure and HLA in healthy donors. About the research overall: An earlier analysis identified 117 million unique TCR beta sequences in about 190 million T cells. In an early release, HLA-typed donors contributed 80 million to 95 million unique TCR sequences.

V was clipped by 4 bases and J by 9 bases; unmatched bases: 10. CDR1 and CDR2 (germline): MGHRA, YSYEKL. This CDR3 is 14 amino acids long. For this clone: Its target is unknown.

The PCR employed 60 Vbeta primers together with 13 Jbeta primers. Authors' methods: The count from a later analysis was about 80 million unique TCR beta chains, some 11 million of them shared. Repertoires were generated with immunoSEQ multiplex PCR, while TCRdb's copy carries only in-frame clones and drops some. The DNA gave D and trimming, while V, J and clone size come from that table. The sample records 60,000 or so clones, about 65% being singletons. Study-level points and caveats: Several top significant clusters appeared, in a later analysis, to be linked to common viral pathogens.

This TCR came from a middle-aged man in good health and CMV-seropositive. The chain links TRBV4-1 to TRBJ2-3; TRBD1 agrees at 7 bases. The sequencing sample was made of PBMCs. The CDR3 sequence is CASSPYPTGWTQYF. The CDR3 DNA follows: TGCGCCAGCAGCCCTTACCCGACAGGGTGGACGCAGTATTTT.